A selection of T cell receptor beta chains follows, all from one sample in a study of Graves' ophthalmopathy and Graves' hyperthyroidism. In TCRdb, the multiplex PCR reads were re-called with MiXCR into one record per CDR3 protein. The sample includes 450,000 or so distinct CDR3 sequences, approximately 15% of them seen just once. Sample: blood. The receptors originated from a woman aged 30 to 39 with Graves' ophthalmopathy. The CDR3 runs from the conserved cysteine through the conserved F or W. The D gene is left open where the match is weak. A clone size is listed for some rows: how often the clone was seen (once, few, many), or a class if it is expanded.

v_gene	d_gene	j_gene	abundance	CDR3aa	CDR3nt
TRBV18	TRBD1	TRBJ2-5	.	CASSEQGALGETQYF	TGTGCCAGCTCAGAACAGGGGGCGCTAGGAGAGACCCAGTACTTC
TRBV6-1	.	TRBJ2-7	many	CASSEFTVSYEQYF	TGTGCCAGCAGTGAATTCACGGTATCCTACGAGCAGTACTTC
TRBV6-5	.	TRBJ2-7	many	CASSYSMPGYEQYF	TGTGCCAGCAGTTACTCGATGCCGGGTTACGAGCAGTACTTC
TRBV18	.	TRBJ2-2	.	CASSPRHVNTGELFF	TGTGCCAGCTCACCACGTCACGTTAACACCGGGGAGCTGTTTTTT
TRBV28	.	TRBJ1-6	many	CASSLVLGQVSNSPLHF	TGTGCCAGCAGTTTGGTCTTGGGGCAAGTTTCTAATTCACCCCTCCACTTT
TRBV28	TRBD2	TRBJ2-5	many	CASSLGGSTSGLSETQYF	TGTGCCAGCAGTTTAGGGGGGAGCACTAGCGGGCTTTCAGAGACCCAGTACTTC
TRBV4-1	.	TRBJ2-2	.	CASSQGLFKRGANTGELFF	TGCGCCAGCAGCCAGGGCCTGTTCAAGAGGGGGGCGAACACCGGGGAGCTGTTTTTT
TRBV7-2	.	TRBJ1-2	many	CASSLSTPSWVGYTF	TGTGCCAGCAGCTTAAGTACTCCGTCGTGGGTTGGCTACACCTTC
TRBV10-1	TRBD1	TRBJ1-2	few	CASSDGGQVTF	TGCGCCAGCAGTGATGGAGGACAGGTCACCTTC
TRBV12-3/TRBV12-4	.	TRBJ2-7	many	CASSSLGLYEQYF	TGTGCCAGCAGTTCTTTAGGCCTATACGAGCAGTACTTC
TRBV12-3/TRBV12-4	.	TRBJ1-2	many	CASRGREPSYTF	TGTGCCAGCAGGGGACGGGAACCAAGCTACACCTTC
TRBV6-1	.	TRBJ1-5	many	CASSRGGGADQPQHF	TGTGCCAGCAGTAGGGGAGGGGGGGCCGATCAGCCCCAGCATTTT
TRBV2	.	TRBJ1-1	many	CASRTRRSDEAFF	TGTGCCAGCAGGACCCGGAGGTCCGATGAAGCTTTCTTT
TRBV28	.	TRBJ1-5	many	CASSPLDNQPQHF	TGTGCCAGCAGTCCCCTAGACAATCAGCCCCAGCATTTT
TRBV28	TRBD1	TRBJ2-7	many	CAIGTGNYEQYF	TGTGCCATCGGGACAGGGAACTACGAGCAGTACTTC
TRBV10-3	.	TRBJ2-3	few	CAISVGRRTDTQYF	TGTGCCATCAGTGTTGGGAGGCGTACAGATACGCAGTATTTT
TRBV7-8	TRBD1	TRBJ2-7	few	CASSLNYRGASSYEQYF	TGTGCCAGCAGCTTAAACTACAGGGGGGCCAGCTCCTACGAGCAGTACTTC
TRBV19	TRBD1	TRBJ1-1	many	CASSTTGSEAFF	TGTGCCAGTAGTACGACAGGGAGTGAAGCTTTCTTT
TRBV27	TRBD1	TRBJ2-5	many	CASSQGQGAQETQYF	TGTGCCAGCAGCCAGGGACAGGGGGCGCAGGAGACCCAGTACTTC
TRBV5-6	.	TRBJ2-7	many	CASSFYGSGYEQYF	TGTGCCAGCAGCTTCTACGGGAGCGGTTACGAGCAGTACTTC
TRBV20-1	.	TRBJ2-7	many	CSASWSSYEQYF	TGCAGTGCTAGTTGGAGTTCGTACGAGCAGTACTTC
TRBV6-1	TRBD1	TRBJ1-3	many	CASSAGTGETIYF	TGTGCCAGCAGTGCCGGGACAGGGGAAACCATATATTTT
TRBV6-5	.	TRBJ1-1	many	CASSYHPGPNTEAFF	TGTGCCAGCAGTTACCACCCGGGACCGAACACTGAAGCTTTCTTT
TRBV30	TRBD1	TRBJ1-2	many	CAWSRTGHNYGYTF	TGTGCCTGGAGTAGGACAGGTCATAACTATGGCTACACCTTC
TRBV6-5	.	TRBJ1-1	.	CASSYSSFDSVNTEAFF	TGTGCCAGCAGTTACTCGAGTTTCGATAGCGTGAACACTGAAGCTTTCTTT
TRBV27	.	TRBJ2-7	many	CASSSLLMGGRYEQYF	TGTGCCAGCAGTTCCCTCCTAATGGGGGGGCGCTACGAGCAGTACTTC
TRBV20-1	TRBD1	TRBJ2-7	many	CSAPGTGDKQYF	TGCAGTGCTCCCGGGACAGGGGACAAGCAGTACTTC
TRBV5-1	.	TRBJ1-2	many	CASSADGNYGYTF	TGCGCCAGCAGCGCGGACGGAAACTATGGCTACACCTTC
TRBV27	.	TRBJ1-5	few	CASSFRGSVQPQHF	TGTGCCAGCAGTTTCAGGGGTAGTGTTCAGCCCCAGCATTTT
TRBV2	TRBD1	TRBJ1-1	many	CASSPQEGARVFVTEAFF	TGTGCCAGCAGTCCCCAGGAGGGGGCGAGGGTGTTTGTCACTGAAGCTTTCTTT
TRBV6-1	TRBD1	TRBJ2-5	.	CASSEPPGTDQETQYF	TGTGCCAGCAGCGAACCACCCGGGACAGATCAAGAGACCCAGTACTTC
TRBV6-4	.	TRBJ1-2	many	CASRASVGYTF	TGTGCCAGCAGGGCCAGCGTAGGCTACACCTTC
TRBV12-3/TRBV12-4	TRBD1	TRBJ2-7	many	CASSPWTGGDEQYF	TGTGCCAGCAGTCCGTGGACAGGGGGCGACGAGCAGTACTTC
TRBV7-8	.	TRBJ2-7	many	CASSLGAVGREQYF	TGTGCCAGCAGCTTAGGCGCTGTGGGGCGGGAGCAGTACTTC
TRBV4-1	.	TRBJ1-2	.	CASSQDLGGLGYTF	TGCGCCAGCAGCCAAGATCTCGGGGGCCTTGGCTACACCTTC
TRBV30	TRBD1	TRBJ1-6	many	CAWSALDRGENSPLHF	TGTGCCTGGAGTGCCCTGGACAGGGGGGAAAATTCACCCCTCCACTTT
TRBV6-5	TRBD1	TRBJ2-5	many	CASSSGTGYQETQYF	TGTGCCAGCAGTTCGGGGACAGGTTATCAAGAGACCCAGTACTTC
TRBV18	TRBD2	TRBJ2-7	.	CASSPGQTSAYEQYF	TGTGCCAGCTCACCGGGGCAGACTAGCGCCTACGAGCAGTACTTC
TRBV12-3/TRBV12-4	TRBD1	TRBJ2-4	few	CASRGHGQGLTLAKNIQYF	TGTGCCAGCAGGGGCCACGGACAGGGGCTGACGTTAGCCAAAAACATTCAGTACTTC
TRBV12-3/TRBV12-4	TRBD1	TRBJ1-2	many	CASSLLKTGVHGYTF	TGTGCCAGCAGTCTTCTTAAGACAGGGGTGCATGGCTACACCTTC
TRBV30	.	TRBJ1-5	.	CAWRPAFQNQPQHF	TGTGCCTGGAGGCCAGCGTTCCAAAATCAGCCCCAGCATTTT
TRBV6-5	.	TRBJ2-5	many	CASSPGRPQETQYF	TGTGCCAGCAGTCCGGGACGGCCACAAGAGACCCAGTACTTC
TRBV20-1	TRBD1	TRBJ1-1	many	CSAPPTGETEAFF	TGCAGTGCTCCTCCGACAGGGGAAACTGAAGCTTTCTTT
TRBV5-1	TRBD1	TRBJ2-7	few	CASSPRGQGPREQYF	TGCGCCAGCAGCCCCCGGGGACAGGGGCCCCGGGAGCAGTACTTC